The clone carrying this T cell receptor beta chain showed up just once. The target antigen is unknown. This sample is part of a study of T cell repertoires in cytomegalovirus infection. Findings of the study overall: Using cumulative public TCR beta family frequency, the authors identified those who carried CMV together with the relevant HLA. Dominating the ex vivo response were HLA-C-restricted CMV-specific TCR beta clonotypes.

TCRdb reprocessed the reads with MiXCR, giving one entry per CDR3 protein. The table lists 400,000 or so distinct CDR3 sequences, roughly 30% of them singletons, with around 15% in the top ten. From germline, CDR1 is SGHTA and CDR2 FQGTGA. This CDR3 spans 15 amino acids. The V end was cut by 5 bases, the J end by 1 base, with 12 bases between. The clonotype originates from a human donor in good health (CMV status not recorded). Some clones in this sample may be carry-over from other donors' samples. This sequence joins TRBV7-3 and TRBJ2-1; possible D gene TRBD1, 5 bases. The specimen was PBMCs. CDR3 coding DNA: TGTGCCAGCAGCCCCCGACAGAAGTCCTACAATGAGCAGTTCTTC. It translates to CASSPRQKSYNEQFF.